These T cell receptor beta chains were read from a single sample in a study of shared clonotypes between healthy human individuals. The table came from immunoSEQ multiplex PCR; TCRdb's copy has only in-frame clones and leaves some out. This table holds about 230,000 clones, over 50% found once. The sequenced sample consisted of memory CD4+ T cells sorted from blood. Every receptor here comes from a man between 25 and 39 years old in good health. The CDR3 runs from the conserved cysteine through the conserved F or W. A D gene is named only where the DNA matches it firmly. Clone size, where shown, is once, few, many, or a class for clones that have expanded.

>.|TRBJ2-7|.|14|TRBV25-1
TGTGCCAGCAGTGACCCCGGCAGTTTTCGCGAGCAGTACTTC
CASSDPGSFREQYF
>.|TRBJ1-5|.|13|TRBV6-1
TGTGCCAGCGGGTCGGGGTCTGGTCAGCCCCAGCATTTT
CASGSGSGQPQHF
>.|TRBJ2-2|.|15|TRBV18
TGTGCCAGCTCACAGCGGAGCGCGAACACCGGGGAGCTGTTTTTT
CASSQRSANTGELFF
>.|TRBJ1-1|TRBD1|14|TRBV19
TGTGCCAGTACCGACAGGGTATCGAACACTGAAGCTTTCTTT
CASTDRVSNTEAFF
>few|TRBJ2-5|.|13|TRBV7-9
TGTGCCAGCATCGATACAGGGTTGCAGACCCAGTACTTC
CASIDTGLQTQYF
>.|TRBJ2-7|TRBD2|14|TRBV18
TGTGCCAGCTCAGGGACTAGCGGTTCCTACGAGCAGTACTTC
CASSGTSGSYEQYF
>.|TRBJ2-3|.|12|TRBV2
TGTGCCAGCAGCAACCGAAGAGATACGCAGTATTTT
CASSNRRDTQYF
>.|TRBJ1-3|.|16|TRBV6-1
TGTGCCAGCAGTGAAGTGCCAGCGAGCTCTGGAAACACCATATATTTT
CASSEVPASSGNTIYF
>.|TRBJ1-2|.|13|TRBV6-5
TGTGCCAGCAGTTACGGCAGGGAGGGTGGCTACACCTTC
CASSYGREGGYTF
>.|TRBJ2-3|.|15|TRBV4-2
TGTGCCAGCAGCCAAGAAGGACAGATTGAGGATACGCAGTATTTT
CASSQEGQIEDTQYF
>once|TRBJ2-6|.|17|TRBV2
TGTGCCAGCAGTGTCAGGGGCATGAGTGTGGGGGCCAACGTCCTGACTTTC
CASSVRGMSVGANVLTF
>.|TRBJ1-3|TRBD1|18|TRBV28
TGTGCCAGCAGTTTGTGGGCCGGGACAGTTAACTCTGGAAACACCATATATTTT
CASSLWAGTVNSGNTIYF
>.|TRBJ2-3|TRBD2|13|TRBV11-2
TGTGCCAGCAGCTTAGAACCGCGGGAGAAGCAGTATTTT
CASSLEPREKQYF
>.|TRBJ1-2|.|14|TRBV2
TGTGCCAGCAGTGAACGGAGGTCAGATGCGGGCTACACCTTC
CASSERRSDAGYTF
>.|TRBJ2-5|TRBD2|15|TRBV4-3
TGCGCCAGCAGCCAAGAGCCTAGCGGGTTAGAGACCCAGTACTTC
CASSQEPSGLETQYF
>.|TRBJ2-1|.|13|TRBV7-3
TGTGCCAGCAGCTTAATCTCTAGCAATGAGCAGTTCTTC
CASSLISSNEQFF
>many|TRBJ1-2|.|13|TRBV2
TGTGCCAGCACGGAGGGTTTAAACTATGGCTACACCTTC
CASTEGLNYGYTF
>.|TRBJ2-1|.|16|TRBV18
TGTGCCAGCTCAACAGCCGGGACCCGGGTTTTCAATGAGCAGTTCTTC
CASSTAGTRVFNEQFF
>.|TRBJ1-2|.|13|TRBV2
TGTGCCAGCAGCGCCGCAACGGAAAGAGGCTACACCTTC
CASSAATERGYTF
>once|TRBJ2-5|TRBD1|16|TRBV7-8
TGTGCCAGCAGCTTTGACAGGGACAGGGGGCAAGAGACCCAGTACTTC
CASSFDRDRGQETQYF
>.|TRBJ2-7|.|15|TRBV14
TGTGCCAGCAGCCCCTTCGGACAGAACTCCTACGAGCAGTACTTC
CASSPFGQNSYEQYF
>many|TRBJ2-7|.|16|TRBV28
TGTGCCAGCAGCCTCATCCCGCTAGCGTATTCCTACGAGCAGTACTTC
CASSLIPLAYSYEQYF
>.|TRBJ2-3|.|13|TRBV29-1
TGCAGCGTTGAAGTAGTGAGCACAGATACGCAGTATTTT
CSVEVVSTDTQYF
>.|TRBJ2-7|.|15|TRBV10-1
TGCGCCAGCAGTGAAATCTCCAGGGGAGGGGGAGAGCAGTACTTC
CASSEISRGGGEQYF